This T cell receptor (beta chain) appears in the sequencing data of a study of blood T cell repertoires in COVID-19. Study background: Nucleic acid was either cDNA or gDNA, and it came from T cells, B-cell-depleted T cells, or PBMCs.

Trimming took off 6 bases at V and 3 bases at J, with 11 bases between the two ends. Germline CDR1 and CDR2: MRHNA and SNTAGT. The CDR3 runs to 14 residues. In the original processing: Reference gene primer amplification yielded estimated nucleated cell counts. The assay was immunoSEQ multiplex PCR, and TCRdb's table has in-frame clones only and misses some. For V, J and clone size, that table is used; D and trimming come from the DNA. The sample has roughly 200,000 clones; more than 75% are singletons. What was sequenced was peripheral blood. The V gene is TRBV6-4, the J gene TRBJ2-2; a weak D match, TRBD1 (6 bases). The TCR comes from a man aged 55 to 69 with acute or convalescent COVID-19. CDR3 amino acids: CASSVDRDTGELFF. In nucleotides, the CDR3 is TGTGCCAGCAGCGTGGACAGAGACACCGGGGAGCTGTTTTTT.